The 3 T cell receptor beta chains below all came from one sample that was sequenced in a study of identical twins. TCRdb itself ran the 5' RACE reads through MiXCR, one entry per CDR3 protein. The data contain 350,000 or so distinct CDR3 sequences, approximately 8.7% of them seen just once; the ten biggest clones take up 8.5% to 10%. Sequenced: naive T cells sorted from blood. These receptors all come from a woman between 50 and 59 years old in good health.

V usage is TRBV5-6 and J usage is TRBJ1-5, with 9 positions matching TRBD1. Germline lookup yields CDR1 SGHDT and CDR2 YYEEEE. There are 15 residues in the CDR3. V lost 4 bases and J lost 4; bases outside the gene matches: 6. CDR3 nucleotides: TGTGCCAGCAGCGCGGGACAGGGTCGAAATCAGCCCCAGCATTTT. Residues: CASSAGQGRNQPQHF. Variable domain in full (rest from reference TRBV5-6 and TRBJ1-5): DAGVTQSPTHLIKTRGQQVTLRCSPKSGHDTVSWYQQALGQGPQFIFQYYEEEERQRGNFPDRFSGHQFPNYSSELNVNALLLGDSALYLCASSAGQGRNQPQHFGDGTRLSIL.

This clonotype was recorded many times. This chain connects TRBV28 to TRBJ2-7; weak D call: TRBD2 (5 bases). The CDR3 runs to 11 residues. V lost 5 bases to trimming and J lost 3 bases, with 5 bases between them. Germline CDR1 reads MDHEN; CDR2 reads SYDVKM. The CDR3 spells CASSRGYEQYF. As DNA, the CDR3 is TGTGCCAGCAGTCGGGGCTACGAGCAGTACTTC.

The chain carries TRBV2 and TRBJ2-7; D is unclear. The V gene lost 7 bases and the J gene lost 3 bases, with 16 bases spanning the gap. Germline CDR1 is SNHLY and CDR2 is FYNNEI. This CDR3 has 14 amino acids. The CDR3 sequence: CASKTCTVDYEQYF. The CDR3 coding sequence is TGTGCCAGCAAAACATGTACAGTCGACTACGAGCAGTACTTC.